One and the same sample provided the 30 T cell receptor beta chains below, sequenced in a study of blood T cell repertoires in COVID-19. Using immunoSEQ multiplex PCR, the repertoire was profiled, and TCRdb retains in-frame clones only, with some absent. This sample has about 110,000 clones, with approximately 70% found just once. Sample: peripheral blood. These receptors were taken from a woman aged 55-69 years with acute or convalescent COVID-19.

CDR3 sequence reads: CASSPLLGDRADNEQFF. The CDR3 bases are TGTGCCAGCTCACCACTCCTTGGGGACAGGGCAGACAATGAGCAGTTCTTC. The rearrangement uses TRBV18 and TRBJ2-1; 9 bases fit TRBD1. The CDR3 is 17 residues long. Looked up from germline, CDR1 is KGHSH and CDR2 is LQKENI. Unmatched junction bases numbered 9, after V lost 1 base and J lost 5 bases.

The chain has TRBV6-5 and TRBJ1-2; 8 nucleotides agree with TRBD1. Germline V lookup: CDR1 MNHEY, CDR2 SVGAGI. The CDR3 spans 14 residues. V lost 6 bases, J lost 8 bases, and 11 bases stayed unmatched. The CDR3 bases are TGTGCCAGCAGACCACAGGGGGGTACAGGAGGCTACACCTTC. Translation: CASRPQGGTGGYTF.

There are a few counts of this clone. The chain joins TRBV11-3 to TRBJ2-3, with D hard to call. The germline CDR1 and CDR2 sequences are SGHNT and YENEEA. V lost 3 bases to trimming and J lost 0 bases, with 7 bases between them. This CDR3 contains 14 residues. This chain's CDR3 is CASSLTPSTDTQYF. The DNA of the CDR3 is TGTGCCAGCAGCTTGACACCTAGCACAGATACGCAGTATTTT.

The rearrangement links TRBV23-1 to TRBJ1-5; D is possibly TRBD1 (6 bases). TRBV23-1 is an ORF, with its function uncertain. This CDR3 is 17 amino acids long. V was clipped by 2 bases and J by 3 bases, with 17 bases between them. The CDR3 region has the DNA TGCGCCAGCAGTCAAGCCAGGGGACCGCCTTTCAATCAGCCCCAGCATTTT. Translation gives CASSQARGPPFNQPQHF.

The chain combines TRBV13 with TRBJ2-7, with D possibly TRBD1 on 7 matching bases. There are 14 residues in the CDR3. V was trimmed by 4 bases and J by 5 bases, leaving 15 bases between them. Germline CDR1 and CDR2: PRHDT and FYEKMQ (reference sequence). CDR3 in DNA: TGTGCCAGCAGCTCTACCAGGGGGGCCCACGAGCAGTACTTC. Amino acid sequence: CASSSTRGAHEQYF. Full variable domain (rest looked up from reference TRBV13 and TRBJ2-7): AAGVIQSPRHLIKEKRETATLKCYPIPRHDTVYWYQQGPGQDPQFLISFYEKMQSDKGSIPDRFSAQQFSDYHSELNMSSLELGDSALYFCASSSTRGAHEQYFGPGTRLTVT.

This chain uses TRBV30 with TRBJ1-1, with 7 bases matching TRBD1. Trimming removed 4 bases from V and 4 bases from J; junction bases left unmatched: 9. Germline V gives CDR1 GTSNPN, CDR2 SVGIG (reference sequence). The CDR3 totals 14 residues. CDR3: CAWTVGQASTEAFF. DNA for the CDR3: TGTGCCTGGACCGTAGGACAGGCGAGCACTGAAGCTTTCTTT.

V and J are TRBV6-5 and TRBJ1-1; 10 bases agree with TRBD1. Trimming cost V 5 bases and J 4 bases; bases outside gene matches: 7. CDR1 and CDR2 from the germline V gene are MNHEY and SVGAGI. CDR3 length equals 15 residues. The CDR3 coding sequence is TGTGCCAGCAGTCGGGACAGGGGAACGGGCACTGAAGCTTTCTTT. It translates to CASSRDRGTGTEAFF.

The rearrangement uses TRBV5-6 and TRBJ1-3, with TRBD1 matching over 7 bases. The germline CDR1 and CDR2 sequences are SGHDT and YYEEEE. The ends lost 3 bases at V and 0 bases at J; junction bases unmatched: 6. This CDR3 region has 16 residues. The CDR3 sequence: CASSWTGQNSGNTIYF. CDR3 nucleotide sequence: TGTGCCAGCAGCTGGACGGGACAGAACTCTGGAAACACCATATATTTT.

CDR3 DNA: TGTGCCAGCAGCTTGTTTCCCCTAGCGATGAACACTGAAGCTTTCTTT. This codes for CASSLFPLAMNTEAFF. The chain links TRBV5-4 to TRBJ1-1; no definite D call. Germline V gene lookup returns CDR1 SGHNT and CDR2 YYREEE (reference sequence). The CDR3 is made up of 16 amino acids. With 1 base removed from V and 0 bases from J, the gap between germline ends came to 13 bases.

This clone has just a few counts. The chain combines TRBV29-1 with TRBJ1-1; perhaps TRBD1 as D (6 bases). The CDR3 runs 11 residues. Trimming pared 6 bases from V and 4 bases from J, leaving 9 bases between. CDR1 is SQVTM and CDR2 is ANQGSEA in the germline V gene. CDR3 residues: CSVGRGTEAFF. In DNA, the CDR3 is TGCAGCGTCGGCAGGGGCACTGAAGCTTTCTTT.

This chain joins TRBV28 and TRBJ1-3; a weak D match, TRBD1 (5 bases). Trimming removed 6 bases from V and 0 bases from J, with 12 bases in between. Germline-derived CDR1 and CDR2 are MDHEN and SYDVKM. This CDR3 spans 15 amino acids. The CDR3 reads CASSPAGVSGNTIYF. CDR3 bases: TGTGCCAGCAGCCCCGCGGGGGTCTCTGGAAACACCATATATTTT.

The J gene is TRBJ2-1, the V gene TRBV18, with TRBD1 matching over 9 bases. CDR1 and CDR2 (germline): KGHSH, LQKENI. Unmatched junction bases numbered 8, after V lost 6 bases and J lost 5 bases. This CDR3 spans 15 amino acids. The CDR3 nucleotides are TGTGCCAGCTCCCTCCGGACAGGGGTGGACAATGAGCAGTTCTTC. Translated, it gives CASSLRTGVDNEQFF.

The CDR3 DNA is TGTGCCAGCAGCTTACGAGTGGTTCCAGGGTTGTCCCAGGGAAACACCATATATTTT. It is translated as CASSLRVVPGLSQGNTIYF. The J gene is TRBJ1-3, the V gene TRBV7-2; possible D gene TRBD1, 5 bases. In germline, CDR1 is SGHTA, CDR2 FQGNSA. V was clipped by 2 bases and J by 4 bases, with 24 bases between them. CDR3 length: 19 amino acids.

J is TRBJ2-1 and V is TRBV7-2; 7 bases line up with TRBD2. Trimming at V came to 8 bases and at J to 9 bases, leaving 10 bases not matched to a gene. Germline loops: CDR1 SGHTA, CDR2 FQGNSA. The CDR3 spans 13 residues. Here the CDR3 DNA reads TGTGCCAGCTATAGCGGGTGGGTGGGTGAGCAGTTCTTC. Translation: CASYSGWVGEQFF.

This clone was detected once. The V and J genes are TRBV19 and TRBJ1-1; 7 nucleotides agree with TRBD1. Germline trimming cut 9 bases from V and 6 bases from J; bases unmatched to any gene: 13. Germline loops: CDR1 LNHDA, CDR2 SQIVND (reference sequence). CDR3 length: 14 residues. CDR3 DNA: TGTGCCAGCAGCGAGGAGGGGGCAGTCGCTGAAGCTTTCTTT. It encodes CASSEEGAVAEAFF.

The chain is built from TRBV7-9 and TRBJ1-4; D uncertain. CDR1 and CDR2 (germline): SEHNR, FQNEAQ (reference sequence). The CDR3 runs 15 residues. V gave up 5 bases and J gave up 5 bases, with 15 bases separating them. CDR3 in DNA: TGTGCCAGCAGCCCGGGTAGCCTGACGAATGAAAAACTGTTTTTT. It specifies CASSPGSLTNEKLFF.

This chain connects TRBV12-3 or TRBV12-4 to TRBJ1-2; D might be TRBD1 (5 bases). CDR3 length: 11 residues. V was pared by 5 bases and J by 8 bases, with 9 bases between. CDR3 bases: TGTGCCAGCAGTCAGACAGAAGGCTACACCTTC. This codes for CASSQTEGYTF.

V and J are TRBV29-1 and TRBJ1-5; D uncertain. The CDR3 has 13 residues. Trimming cost V 4 bases and J 2 bases, with 9 bases left between them. The germline gives CDR1 SQVTM, CDR2 ANQGSEA. CDR3 protein: CSVVDGGNQPQHF. The CDR3 nucleotides are TGCAGCGTTGTGGACGGGGGCAATCAGCCCCAGCATTTT. Supplemented by reference TRBV29-1 and TRBJ1-5, the full variable domain reads SAVISQKPSRDICQRGTSLTIQCQVDSQVTMMFWYRQQPGQSLTLIATANQGSEATYESGFVIDKFPISRPNLTFSTLTVSNMSPEDSSIYLCSVVDGGNQPQHFGDGTRLSIL.

The J gene is TRBJ1-4, the V gene TRBV3-1 (or the pseudogene TRBV3-2); maybe TRBD1 (5 bases). V lost 3 bases and J 0 bases, leaving 11 bases between the germline ends. Germline V gives CDR1 LGHDT, CDR2 YNNKEL (reference sequence). The CDR3 contains 16 residues. CDR3 sequence reads: CASSHRGRTTNEKLFF. The CDR3 DNA reads as TGTGCCAGCAGCCACCGGGGGAGGACAACTAATGAAAAACTGTTTTTT.

V gene TRBV29-1 combines with J gene TRBJ2-1; 7 bases align to TRBD1. CDR1 and CDR2 from the germline V gene are SQVTM and ANQGSEA. The CDR3 sequence is 12 residues long. V gave up 3 bases and J gave up 7 bases; unmatched junction bases: 3. CDR3 loop: CSVDGQANEQFF. The CDR3 DNA reads as TGCAGCGTTGATGGACAGGCGAATGAGCAGTTCTTC.

J is TRBJ1-2 and V is TRBV2; 8 positions agree with TRBD1. This CDR3 comprises 13 residues. Per the germline V gene, CDR1 is SNHLY and CDR2 is FYNNEI. V dropped 8 bases and J dropped 11; count of bases not matched to a gene: 13. The CDR3 sequence: CASHLTGGGTYTF. CDR3 nucleotide sequence: TGTGCCAGCCACCTCACAGGGGGTGGGACTTACACCTTC. The full variable domain, completed using reference TRBV2 and TRBJ1-2, is EPEVTQTPSHQVTQMGQEVILRCVPISNHLYFYWYRQILGQKVEFLVSFYNNEISEKSEIFDDQFSVERPDGSNFTLKIRSTKLEDSAMYFCASHLTGGGTYTFGSGTRLTVV.

There are a few counts of this clone. The V call is TRBV15, the J call TRBJ1-4; unclear D gene. Trimming removed 0 bases at V and 6 bases at J, with 5 bases between. This CDR3 is 13 amino acids long. Germline values: CDR1 LNHNV, CDR2 YYDKDF (reference sequence). CDR3 residues: CATSRDQYEKLFF. DNA of the CDR3: TGTGCCACCAGCAGAGATCAATATGAAAAACTGTTTTTT.

V gene TRBV2 combines with J gene TRBJ2-5; D may be TRBD1 (5 bases). Per the germline V gene, CDR1 is SNHLY and CDR2 is FYNNEI. This CDR3 has 13 amino acids. V was shortened by 7 bases and J by 2 bases, with 11 bases between the two germline ends. CDR3 protein: CASNLRTQETQYF. The CDR3 nucleotides are TGTGCCAGCAACCTCCGGACACAAGAGACCCAGTACTTC.

The rearrangement uses TRBV11-1 and TRBJ1-2, with D perhaps TRBD1 (5 bases). The CDR3 covers 14 residues. CDR1 and CDR2 (germline): SGHAT, FQDESV (reference sequence). The V end was cut by 8 bases, the J end by 8 bases, with 21 bases between. CDR3 DNA: TGTGCCAGCGGGCCGGGGGGACCCATCCTAGGCTACACCTTC. Encoded protein: CASGPGGPILGYTF.

The chain is built from TRBV2 and TRBJ1-2; 7 bases fit TRBD1. The CDR3 totals 12 residues. V lost 8 bases and J lost 4; bases outside the gene matches: 4. CDR1 is SNHLY, CDR2 FYNNEI, per germline. This chain's CDR3 is CASGTEIYGYTF. The CDR3 DNA reads as TGTGCCAGCGGGACAGAGATCTATGGCTACACCTTC.

The chain combines TRBV7-6 with TRBJ2-1, with D hard to call. V lost 1 base and J lost 8, with 12 bases in between. The germline V gene has CDR1 SGHVS and CDR2 FNYEAQ. This CDR3 is built from 14 residues. CDR3 sequence: CASSLVAGGDEQFF. CDR3 coding DNA: TGTGCCAGCAGCTTAGTGGCCGGCGGTGATGAGCAGTTCTTC. The full variable domain, completed using reference TRBV7-6 and TRBJ2-1, is GAGVSQSPRYKVTKRGQDVALRCDPISGHVSLYWYRQALGQGPEFLTYFNYEAQQDKSGLPNDRFSAERPEGSISTLTIQRTEQRDSAMYRCASSLVAGGDEQFFGPGTRLTVL.

The V and J genes are TRBV2 and TRBJ1-1, with a weak D call TRBD1 (5 bases). Germline assignment: CDR1 SNHLY and CDR2 FYNNEI. The germline V and J ends were trimmed by 7 bases and 1 base, with 16 bases remaining between them. The CDR3 runs to 15 residues. CDR3 in amino acids: CASTVTSGQNTEAFF. CDR3 bases: TGTGCCAGCACCGTCACGTCAGGACAGAACACTGAAGCTTTCTTT.

The V and J genes are TRBV18 and TRBJ2-7; D not certain. There are 15 residues in the CDR3. Between the trimmed V and J ends, which lost 0 bases and 4 bases, there was a span of 13 bases. Germline CDR1 and CDR2: KGHSH and LQKENI. CDR3 in amino acids: CASSPPILSRYEQYF. The CDR3 DNA reads TGTGCCAGCTCACCACCGATCCTAAGCAGGTACGAGCAGTACTTC.

This chain joins TRBV4-2 and TRBJ2-1; 15 bases agree with TRBD2. J lost 0 bases, V lost 4 bases, and 4 bases had no gene match. From germline, CDR1 is LGHNA and CDR2 YNFKEQ. This CDR3 contains 18 residues. The CDR3 loop is CASSRTSGGVSSYNEQFF. DNA for the CDR3: TGTGCCAGCAGCCGGACTAGCGGGGGGGTAAGCTCCTACAATGAGCAGTTCTTC.

The J gene is TRBJ2-7, the V gene TRBV6-1; perhaps TRBD2 as D (7 bases). Trimming removed 5 bases from V and 6 bases from J, with 14 bases in between. The CDR3 runs 13 residues. Germline V gene lookup returns CDR1 MNHNS and CDR2 SASEGT. The CDR3 here is CASSLPAGAEQYF. CDR3 in DNA: TGTGCCAGCAGTTTACCGGCGGGGGCCGAGCAGTACTTC.